This TCR beta chain was documented in a study of cytomegalovirus exposure and HLA in healthy donors. Study-level results: Most TCR beta V segments were productive about 87% or about 30% of the time in an earlier analysis.

To note about this clone: As yet, its antigen is unknown.

The PCR ran on 60 Vbeta and 13 Jbeta primers. Authors' data handling: In a later analysis, the count reached 80 million or so unique TCR beta chains, with around 11 million shared. Sequencing used immunoSEQ multiplex PCR; TCRdb keeps in-frame clones, though not all of them. D and trimming were read from the DNA, whereas the V and J calls and clone size are those reported in that table. In total, the table holds nearly 200,000 clones. The ends lost 2 bases at V and 2 bases at J; junction bases unmatched: 10. The CDR3 loop spans 17 amino acids. Germline V lookup: CDR1 SGHTA, CDR2 FQGNSA. The study sampled nominally healthy donors, though unrecorded immune exposures were likely.

This TCR came from a boy under 18 in good health and CMV-seronegative. Material for sequencing was PBMCs. The V and J genes are TRBV7-2 and TRBJ1-1; 8 positions match TRBD1. Here the CDR3 reads CASSLFGQGAPNTEAFF. The CDR3, as DNA: TGTGCCAGCAGCTTATTTGGGCAGGGGGCCCCAAACACTGAAGCTTTCTTT.